The rows below give T cell receptor beta chains drawn from one sample of a study of shared clonotypes between healthy human individuals. The method was immunoSEQ multiplex PCR; TCRdb's version includes in-frame clones alone and lacks a portion of them. This table has more than 2,000,000 clones, 85% to 95% appearing once. The sample comprised naive CD4+ T cells from PBMCs. These receptors originate from a man aged 18 to 30 in good health. Some clones in this sample may be carry-over from other donors' samples. Each CDR3 is given with its conserved first and last residue. The D gene is left open where the match is weak. The size of a clone is reported for some rows only, either as once, few or many, or as a class for expanded clones.

cdr3_nt cdr3_aa j_call d_call clone_size v_call
TGCGCCAGCACCCCCGGCAGGGCGAAGACTGAAGCTTTCTTT CASTPGRAKTEAFF TRBJ1-1 . . TRBV5-1
TGTGCCAGCAGTTTTTATGCGGTAGCCCAAGGGGATGAGCAGTTCTTC CASSFYAVAQGDEQFF TRBJ2-1 . . TRBV7-9
TGTGCCAGCAGTTTACGGATCACAGGGGGCTACAATGAGCAGTTCTTC CASSLRITGGYNEQFF TRBJ2-1 TRBD1 . TRBV6-5
TGTGCCAGCAGCCTCAAAACAGATACGCAGTATTTT CASSLKTDTQYF TRBJ2-3 . . TRBV5-5
TGTGCCAGCGGGACAGGGATTGGGCCCCTCCACTTT CASGTGIGPLHF TRBJ1-6 TRBD1 . TRBV27
TGTGCCAGCTCACCACCGTCCGTTTCGTACACTGAAGCTTTCTTT CASSPPSVSYTEAFF TRBJ1-1 . . TRBV18
TGTGCCAGCAGCTTTATCCTAGCGGGAGATCTGGTTCGTGAGCAGTTCTTC CASSFILAGDLVREQFF TRBJ2-1 TRBD2 . TRBV7-9
TGTGCCAGCAGTTCACAGGAGTGGGGTACGCAGTATTTT CASSSQEWGTQYF TRBJ2-3 . . TRBV6-6
TGCGCCAGCAGCGACCCCCAGGGAAACAATGAAAAACTGTTTTTT CASSDPQGNNEKLFF TRBJ1-4 . once TRBV5-1
TGTGCCATCAGTGAGCCCCAGGGTGAGGAAGCTTTCTTT CAISEPQGEEAFF TRBJ1-1 . . TRBV10-3
TGTGCCAGCAGAAACGTACCGAGCGAGCAGTACTTC CASRNVPSEQYF TRBJ2-7 . . TRBV2
TGCGCCAGCAGCCTGACTAGCGGGAGAGCCTACGAGCAGTACTTC CASSLTSGRAYEQYF TRBJ2-7 TRBD2 . TRBV5-1
TGTGCCAGCAGCCCGACAGGGTACCGCGGAGATACGCAGTATTTT CASSPTGYRGDTQYF TRBJ2-3 TRBD1 . TRBV7-3
TGTGCTAGTGGTCAAAGTCAACTAGCGGGATCCGGGGAGCTGTTTTTT CASGQSQLAGSGELFF TRBJ2-2 TRBD2 . TRBV12-5
TGCAGCGTTGCAGGAATTTCTAGCACAGATACGCAGTATTTT CSVAGISSTDTQYF TRBJ2-3 . . TRBV29-1
TGTGCCAGCAGTTACAGGGCGGACAGGGTGTACGAGCAGTACTTC CASSYRADRVYEQYF TRBJ2-7 TRBD1 . TRBV6-6
TGTGCCAGCAGCTTAGCGGGCACCGAGGAGCAGTTCTTC CASSLAGTEEQFF TRBJ2-1 . . TRBV7-9
TGTGCCAGCAGCTTGGGTGTAGCGGGAGGTAGCTACAATGAGCAGTTCTTC CASSLGVAGGSYNEQFF TRBJ2-1 TRBD2 . TRBV5-4
TGTGCCACCAGCAGAGATCTTGCAGGACCCTCACAAGAGACCCAGTACTTC CATSRDLAGPSQETQYF TRBJ2-5 . . TRBV15
TGCGCCAGCAGTGAGGTCTCCCCGGGACTAGCGCCCCAGTACTTC CASSEVSPGLAPQYF TRBJ2-5 TRBD2 few TRBV10-2
TGTGCCAGCAGCCCCGGGGGGGGCTTCCAAGAGACCCAGTACTTC CASSPGGGFQETQYF TRBJ2-5 TRBD2 . TRBV11-3
TGTGCCAGACCAGACAGGGCGAACACTGAAGCTTTCTTT CARPDRANTEAFF TRBJ1-1 TRBD1 . TRBV2